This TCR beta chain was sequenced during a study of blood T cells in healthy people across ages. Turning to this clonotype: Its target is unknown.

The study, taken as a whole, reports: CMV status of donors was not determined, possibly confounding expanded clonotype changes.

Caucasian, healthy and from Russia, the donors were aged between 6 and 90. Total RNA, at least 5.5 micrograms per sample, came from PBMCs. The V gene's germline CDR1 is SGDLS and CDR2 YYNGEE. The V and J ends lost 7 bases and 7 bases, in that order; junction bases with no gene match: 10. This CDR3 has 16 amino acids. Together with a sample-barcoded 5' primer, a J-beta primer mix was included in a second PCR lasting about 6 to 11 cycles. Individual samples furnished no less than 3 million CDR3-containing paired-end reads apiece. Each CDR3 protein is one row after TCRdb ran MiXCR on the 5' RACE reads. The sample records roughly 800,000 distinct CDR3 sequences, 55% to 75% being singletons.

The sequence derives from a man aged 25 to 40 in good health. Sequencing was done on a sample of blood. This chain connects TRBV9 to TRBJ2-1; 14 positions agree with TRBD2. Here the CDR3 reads CASGGTSGSLGNEQFF. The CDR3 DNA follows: TGTGCCAGCGGCGGGACTAGCGGGAGCCTCGGGAATGAGCAGTTCTTC. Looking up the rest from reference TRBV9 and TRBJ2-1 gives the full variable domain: DSGVTQTPKHLITATGQRVTLRCSPRSGDLSVYWYQQSLDQGLQFLIQYYNGEERAKGNILERFSAQQFPDLHSELNLSSLELGDSALYFCASGGTSGSLGNEQFFGPGTRLTVL.